A selection of T cell receptor beta chains follows, all from one sample in a study of blood T cell repertoires in COVID-19. Assay: immunoSEQ multiplex PCR; the TCRdb copy retains only in-frame clones and omits some. Of 60,000 to 65,000 clones in the sample, approximately 80% were seen once. The sequencing input was peripheral blood. These receptors were collected from a middle-aged man with COVID-19, enrolled during active disease. Each CDR3 is given without its conserved first and last residue.

ASSQEELAGGHEQF TRBV3-1/TRBV3-2 14
ASSLTGTGNQPQH TRBV19 13
ATSEARGSTGELF TRBV24-1 13
ANRGQGMGEQY TRBV7-2 11
ASSQDQSSGVYNEQF TRBV4-2 15
ASSPVRVWEQF TRBV7-9 11
ASSLGPEEINEQF TRBV6-4 13
ASSLTSGETDTQY TRBV7-3 13
ASSVDDRSSNSPLH TRBV9 14
ASSPLWGLGITEAF TRBV7-2 14